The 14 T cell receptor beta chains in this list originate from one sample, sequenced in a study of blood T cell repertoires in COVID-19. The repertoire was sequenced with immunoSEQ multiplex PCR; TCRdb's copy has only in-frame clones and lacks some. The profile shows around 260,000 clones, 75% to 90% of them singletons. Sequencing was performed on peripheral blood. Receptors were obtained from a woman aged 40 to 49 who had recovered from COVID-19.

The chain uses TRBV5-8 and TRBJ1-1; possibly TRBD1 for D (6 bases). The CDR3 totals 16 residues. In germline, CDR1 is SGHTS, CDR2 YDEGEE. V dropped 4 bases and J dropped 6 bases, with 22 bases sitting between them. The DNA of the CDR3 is TGTGCCAGCAGCCCGACGGTGATCTACGAGGGGGCTGAAGCTTTCTTT. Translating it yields CASSPTVIYEGAEAFF. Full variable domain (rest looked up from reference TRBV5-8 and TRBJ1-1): EAGVTQSPTHLIKTRGQQATLRCSPISGHTSVYWYQQALGLGLQFLLWYDEGEERNRGNFPPRFSGRQFPNYSSELNVNALELEDSALYLCASSPTVIYEGAEAFFGQGTRLTVV.

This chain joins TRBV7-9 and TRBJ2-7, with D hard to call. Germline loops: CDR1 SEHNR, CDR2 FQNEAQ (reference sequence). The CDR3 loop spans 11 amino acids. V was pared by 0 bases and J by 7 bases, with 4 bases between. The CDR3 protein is CASSLAREQYF. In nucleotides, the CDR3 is TGTGCCAGCAGCTTAGCGCGGGAGCAGTACTTC.

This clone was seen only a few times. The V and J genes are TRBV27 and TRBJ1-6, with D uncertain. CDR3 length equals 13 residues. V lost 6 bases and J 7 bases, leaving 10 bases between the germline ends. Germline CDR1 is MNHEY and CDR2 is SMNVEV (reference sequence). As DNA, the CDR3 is TGTGCCAGCAGCACTCGAGGCAATTCACCCCTCCACTTT. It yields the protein CASSTRGNSPLHF.

CDR3 bases: TGTGCCAGCTCCACCGGAGCGGGGAATTCACCCCTCCACTTT. Amino acids: CASSTGAGNSPLHF. V usage is TRBV2 and J usage is TRBJ1-6; D unresolved. CDR1 is SNHLY and CDR2 is FYNNEI in the germline V gene. There are 14 residues in the CDR3. Trimming shortened V by 8 bases and J by 7 bases, and 15 bases separated the two germline ends.

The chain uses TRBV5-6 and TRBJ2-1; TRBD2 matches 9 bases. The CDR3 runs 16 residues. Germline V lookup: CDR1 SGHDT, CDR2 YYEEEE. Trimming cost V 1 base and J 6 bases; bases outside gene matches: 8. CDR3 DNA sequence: TGTGCCAGCAGCTTGTTTGGCGGGGGGGCCGCCAATGAGCAGTTCTTC. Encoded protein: CASSLFGGGAANEQFF. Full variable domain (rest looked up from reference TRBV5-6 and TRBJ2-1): DAGVTQSPTHLIKTRGQQVTLRCSPKSGHDTVSWYQQALGQGPQFIFQYYEEEERQRGNFPDRFSGHQFPNYSSELNVNALLLGDSALYLCASSLFGGGAANEQFFGPGTRLTVL.

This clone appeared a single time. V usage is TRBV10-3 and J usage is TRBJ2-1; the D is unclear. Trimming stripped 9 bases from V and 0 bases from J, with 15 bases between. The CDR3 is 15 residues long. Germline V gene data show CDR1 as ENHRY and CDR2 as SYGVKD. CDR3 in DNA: TGTGCCATAAACTTCGGATGGAGCTCCTACAATGAGCAGTTCTTC. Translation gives CAINFGWSSYNEQFF.

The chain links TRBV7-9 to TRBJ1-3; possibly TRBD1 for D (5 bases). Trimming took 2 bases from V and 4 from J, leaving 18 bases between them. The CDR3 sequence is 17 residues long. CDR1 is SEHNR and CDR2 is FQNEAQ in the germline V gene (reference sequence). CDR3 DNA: TGTGCCAGCAGCTTAACTTCTGCAGGGCTTCTCGGAAACACCATATATTTT. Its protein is CASSLTSAGLLGNTIYF.

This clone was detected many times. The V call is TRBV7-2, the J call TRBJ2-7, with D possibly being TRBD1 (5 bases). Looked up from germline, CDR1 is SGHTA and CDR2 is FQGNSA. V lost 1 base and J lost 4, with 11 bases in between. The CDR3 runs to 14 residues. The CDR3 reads CASSLGAGWYEQYF. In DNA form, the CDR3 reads TGTGCCAGCAGCTTAGGAGCAGGGTGGTACGAGCAGTACTTC.

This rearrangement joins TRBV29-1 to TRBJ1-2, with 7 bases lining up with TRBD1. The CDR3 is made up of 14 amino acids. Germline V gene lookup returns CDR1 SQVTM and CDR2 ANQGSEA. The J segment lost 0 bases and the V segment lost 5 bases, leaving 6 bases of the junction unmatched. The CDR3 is CSVLYQGANYGYTF. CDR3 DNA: TGCAGCGTTCTCTACCAGGGGGCTAACTATGGCTACACCTTC.

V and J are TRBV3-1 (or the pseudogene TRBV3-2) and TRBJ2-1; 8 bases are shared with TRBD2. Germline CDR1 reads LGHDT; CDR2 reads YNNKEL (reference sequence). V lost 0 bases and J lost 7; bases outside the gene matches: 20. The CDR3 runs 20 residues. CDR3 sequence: CASSQEGPRRRAGVENEQFF. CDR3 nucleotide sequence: TGTGCCAGCAGCCAAGAAGGCCCCCGAAGGAGAGCGGGGGTAGAGAATGAGCAGTTCTTC.

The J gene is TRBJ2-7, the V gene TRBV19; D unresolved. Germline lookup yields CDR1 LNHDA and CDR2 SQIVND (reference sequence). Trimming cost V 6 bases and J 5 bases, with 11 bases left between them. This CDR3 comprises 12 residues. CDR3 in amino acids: CASRARGHEQYF. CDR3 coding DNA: TGTGCCAGTAGGGCTCGTGGCCACGAGCAGTACTTC.

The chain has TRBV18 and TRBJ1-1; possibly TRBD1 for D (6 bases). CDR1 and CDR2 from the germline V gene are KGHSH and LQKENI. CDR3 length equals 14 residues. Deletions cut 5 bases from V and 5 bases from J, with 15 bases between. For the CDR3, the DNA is TGTGCCAGCTCAACCGGAGGGGGGGGGACTGAAGCTTTCTTT. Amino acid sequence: CASSTGGGGTEAFF.

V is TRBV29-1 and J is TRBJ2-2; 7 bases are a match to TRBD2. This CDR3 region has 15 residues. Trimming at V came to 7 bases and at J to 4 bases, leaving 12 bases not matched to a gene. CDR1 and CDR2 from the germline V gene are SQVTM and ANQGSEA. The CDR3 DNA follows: TGCAGCGCCGCAGGCCTTTGGGGGGGCACCGGGGAGCTGTTTTTT. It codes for CSAAGLWGGTGELFF.

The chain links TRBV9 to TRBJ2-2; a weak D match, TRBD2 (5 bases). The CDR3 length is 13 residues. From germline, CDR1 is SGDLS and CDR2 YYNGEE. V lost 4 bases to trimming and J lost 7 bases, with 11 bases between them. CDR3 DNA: TGTGCCAGCAGCCTCCACCGGGGCGGGGAGCTGTTTTTT. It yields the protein CASSLHRGGELFF.